One and the same sample provided the 3 T cell receptor beta chains below, sequenced in a study of CD8 T cells in ankylosing spondylitis. TCRdb called the 5' RACE reads again in MiXCR, with one record for every CDR3 protein. The sample records 150,000 or so distinct CDR3 sequences, 11% being singletons. Sequencing was carried out using blood, either unsorted or a sorted T cell fraction (not recorded which). Receptors were obtained from a male donor with ankylosing spondylitis or in good health (not recorded which).

Ten or more counts support this clonotype. This chain uses TRBV12-3 or TRBV12-4 with TRBJ2-5; no definite D call. This CDR3 spans 13 amino acids. V lost 3 bases and J lost 1, with 6 bases in between. As DNA, the CDR3 is TGTGCCAGCAGTTTCGGTTCCCAAGAGACCCAGTACTTC. Protein product: CASSFGSQETQYF.

Many counts were recorded for this clonotype. CDR3 in DNA: TGCGCCAGCAGCTTGTTATCGCTGGACTCCTACAATGAGCAGTTCTTC. Translation gives CASSLLSLDSYNEQFF. The chain has TRBV5-1 and TRBJ2-1; no definite D call. V gave up 1 base and J gave up 0 bases, with 11 bases separating them. From germline, CDR1 is SGHRS and CDR2 YFSETQ. This CDR3 comprises 16 residues.

In its sample, this clonotype was seen many times. The chain combines TRBV27 with TRBJ2-1; 11 nucleotides agree with TRBD2. J was trimmed by 4 bases and V by 5 bases; bases with no gene match: 4. CDR3 length: 15 residues. CDR1 MNHEY and CDR2 SMNVEV come from the germline V gene (reference sequence). The CDR3 DNA reads TGTGCCAGCAGTCCCAGGACTAGCGGGTACAATGAGCAGTTCTTC. Amino acids: CASSPRTSGYNEQFF.